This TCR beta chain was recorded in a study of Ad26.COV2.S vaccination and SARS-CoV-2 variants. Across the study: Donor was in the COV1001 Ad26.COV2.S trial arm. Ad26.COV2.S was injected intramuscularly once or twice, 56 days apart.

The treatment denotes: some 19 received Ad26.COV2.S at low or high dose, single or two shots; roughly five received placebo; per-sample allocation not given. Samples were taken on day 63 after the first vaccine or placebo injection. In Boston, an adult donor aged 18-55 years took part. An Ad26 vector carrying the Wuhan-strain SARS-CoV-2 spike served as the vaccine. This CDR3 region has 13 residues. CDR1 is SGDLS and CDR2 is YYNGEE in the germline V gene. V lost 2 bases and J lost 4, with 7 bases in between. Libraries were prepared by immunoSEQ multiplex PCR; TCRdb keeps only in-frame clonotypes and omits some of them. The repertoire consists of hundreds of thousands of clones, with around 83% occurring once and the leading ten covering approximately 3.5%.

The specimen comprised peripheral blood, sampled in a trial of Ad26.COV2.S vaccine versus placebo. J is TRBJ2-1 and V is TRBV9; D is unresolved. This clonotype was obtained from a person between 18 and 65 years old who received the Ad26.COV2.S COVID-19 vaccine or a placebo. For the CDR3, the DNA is TGTGCCAGCAGCGTGTCGGAGTACAATGAGCAGTTCTTC. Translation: CASSVSEYNEQFF.